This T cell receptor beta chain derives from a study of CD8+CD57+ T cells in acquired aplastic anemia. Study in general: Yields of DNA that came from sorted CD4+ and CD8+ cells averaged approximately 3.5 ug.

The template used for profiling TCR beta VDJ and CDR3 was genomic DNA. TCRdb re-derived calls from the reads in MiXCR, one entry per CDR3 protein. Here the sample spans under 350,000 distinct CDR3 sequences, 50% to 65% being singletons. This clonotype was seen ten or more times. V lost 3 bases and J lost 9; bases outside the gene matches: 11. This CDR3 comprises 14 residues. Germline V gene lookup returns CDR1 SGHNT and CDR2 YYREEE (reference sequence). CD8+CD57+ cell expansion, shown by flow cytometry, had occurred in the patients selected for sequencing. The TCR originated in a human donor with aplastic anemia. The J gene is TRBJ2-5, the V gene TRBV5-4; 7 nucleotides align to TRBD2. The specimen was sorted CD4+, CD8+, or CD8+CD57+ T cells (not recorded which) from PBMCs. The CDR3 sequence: CASSYGTTLGAQYF. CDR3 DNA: TGTGCCAGCAGCTACGGGACTACCTTAGGGGCCCAGTACTTC.